The rows below give T cell receptor beta chains drawn from one sample of a study of tissue T cells after allogeneic stem cell transplantation. The assay was immunoSEQ multiplex PCR, and TCRdb's table has in-frame clones only and misses some. This repertoire shows approximately 45,000 clones, just under 95% found once; its top ten account for about 3.8%. Sequences were derived from blood, sampled before transplantation. These receptors came from a woman aged 35-70 years who later had graft-versus-host disease after an allogeneic stem cell transplant. The CDR3 runs from the conserved cysteine through the conserved F or W. The D gene is left open where the match is weak. Rows may omit the clone size; those that give it use once, few, many or a size class.

clone size	D gene	V gene	J gene	CDR3 DNA	CDR3 protein
.	TRBD2	TRBV5-4	TRBJ2-5	TGTGCCAGCAGCCCGGCGGGGGGCCCTGAGACCCAGTACTTC	CASSPAGGPETQYF
.	.	TRBV28	TRBJ1-4	TGTGCCAGCAGTTCCTTTGACAGGCGCGATGAAAAACTGTTTTTT	CASSSFDRRDEKLFF
once	.	TRBV10-1	TRBJ2-1	TGCGCCAGCAGTCTTTCGTTTGACAATGAGCAGTTCTTC	CASSLSFDNEQFF
.	.	TRBV5-1	TRBJ1-1	TGCGCCAGCAGCACGGACGGGGGGACTGAAGCTTTCTTT	CASSTDGGTEAFF
.	TRBD1	TRBV4-3	TRBJ1-6	TGCGCCAGCAGCCCAGGGACAGGGGCCCCAGGGGCCTCCCTCCACTTT	CASSPGTGAPGASLHF
.	.	TRBV27	TRBJ2-5	TGTGCCAGCAGCCCCCTCGGGGACGGGGGTTTTGGGGAGACCCAGTACTTC	CASSPLGDGGFGETQYF
.	.	TRBV7-9	TRBJ2-7	TGTGCCAGCAGCTACCCGCCCTCGGGACGGGAGTACTACGAGCAGTACTTC	CASSYPPSGREYYEQYF
.	TRBD1	TRBV7-9	TRBJ1-4	TGTGCCAGCAGCTTGACAGGGGGTCGAGAAAAACTGTTTTTT	CASSLTGGREKLFF
.	.	TRBV2	TRBJ2-1	TGTGCCAGCAGCCTTTACAATGAGCAGTTCTTC	CASSLYNEQFF
.	.	TRBV4-1	TRBJ2-7	TGCGCCAGCAGCCAAGAGTCCAGGGCCTCCTACGAGCAGTACTTC	CASSQESRASYEQYF
.	.	TRBV18	TRBJ2-7	TGTGCCAGCTCACCACTCTCCGTGGGGGTTCGATACGAGCAGTACTTC	CASSPLSVGVRYEQYF
.	TRBD2	TRBV28	TRBJ2-3	TGTGCCAGCGGCCTCTTAGCGGGAGGGCCCTCTAGCACAGATACGCAGTATTTT	CASGLLAGGPSSTDTQYF
.	TRBD2	TRBV11-2	TRBJ2-1	TGTGCCAGCGGTCGACTAGCGGGATACAATGAGCAGTTCTTC	CASGRLAGYNEQFF
few	.	TRBV4-2	TRBJ2-5	TGTGCCAGCAGCCAAGAAGATCAGAGTAGCGGAGTCCATTACTTC	CASSQEDQSSGVHYF
.	TRBD2	TRBV4-1	TRBJ2-1	TGCGCCAGCAGCCCGGGCCCGGGAGGCAACAATGAGCAGTTCTTC	CASSPGPGGNNEQFF
.	.	TRBV25-1	TRBJ2-3	TGTGCCAGCTCTAATACGCTCACTAGCACAGATACGCAGTATTTT	CASSNTLTSTDTQYF
.	.	TRBV19	TRBJ2-1	TGTGCCAGTAGTATACCAGGGGCGGGCCCTGGGAATGAGCAGTTCTTC	CASSIPGAGPGNEQFF
.	TRBD1	TRBV3-1/TRBV3-2	TRBJ1-3	TGTGCCAGCAGCCCAGACAGGGGGCCTGGAAACACCATATATTTT	CASSPDRGPGNTIYF
.	.	TRBV6-2/TRBV6-3	TRBJ1-1	TGTGCCAGCAGTTACTCAGGGGTGCGGACTGAAGCTTTCTTT	CASSYSGVRTEAFF
once	.	TRBV25-1	TRBJ1-2	TGTGCCAGCAGTATTGGGACGTACTATGGCTACACCTTC	CASSIGTYYGYTF
.	.	TRBV18	TRBJ2-7	TGTGCCAGCTCACCCGGGCGTAGACAAACCGAGCAGTACTTC	CASSPGRRQTEQYF
.	TRBD1	TRBV7-9	TRBJ2-5	TGTGCCAGCAGCCTTCTACAGGGGGCAGGCGAGACCCAGTACTTC	CASSLLQGAGETQYF
.	.	TRBV6-5	TRBJ1-1	TGTGCCAGCAGTTCCCCGGGGCAGCCTGAAGCTTTCTTT	CASSSPGQPEAFF
.	.	TRBV25-1	TRBJ1-4	TGTGCCAGCAGGCTTAGCGAAAAACTGTTTTTT	CASRLSEKLFF
.	.	TRBV20-1	TRBJ2-7	TGCAGTGCTAGTAATACGGACGCCTACGAGCAGTACTTC	CSASNTDAYEQYF
.	.	TRBV2	TRBJ2-2	TGTGCCAGCAGATTAGATAGCACCGGGGAGCTGTTTTTT	CASRLDSTGELFF
.	.	TRBV18	TRBJ1-4	TGTGCCAGCTCCCCCGTGGGGCCACGCGGAAGTAATGAAAAACTGTTTTTT	CASSPVGPRGSNEKLFF
.	TRBD1	TRBV4-1	TRBJ1-2	TGCGCCAGCAGCCGCCCGGGACAGGGGGTCTATGGCTACACCTTC	CASSRPGQGVYGYTF
few	TRBD1	TRBV25-1	TRBJ2-7	TGTGCCAGCAGTAAGGGACAGGGGGCTTACGAGCAGTACTTC	CASSKGQGAYEQYF
once	.	TRBV28	TRBJ1-1	TGTGCCAGCAGTCCCCACCGGGCGACGAGCACTGAAGCTTTCTTT	CASSPHRATSTEAFF
.	TRBD1	TRBV3-1/TRBV3-2	TRBJ1-1	TGTGCCAGCAGCTCCCGACAGGGGGCCGGCACTGAAGCTTTCTTT	CASSSRQGAGTEAFF